Listed here is a single TCR beta chain. The antigen is not known. The data belong to a study of T cells in localized non-small cell lung cancer. Findings and caveats of the study: A median of 57 clones ranked among the top 100 in tumor appeared in adjacent lung. Overall survival was longer when the density of T cells in the blood was higher. Uninvolved adjacent lung had more T cell clonality than any other tissue, topping tumor.

The germline CDR1 and CDR2 sequences are SQVTM and ANQGSEA. The CDR3 is 13 residues long. V was shortened by 3 bases and J by 6 bases, with 14 bases between the two germline ends. Data came from immunoSEQ multiplex PCR; TCRdb stores just in-frame clones and leaves some out. There are more than 45,000 clones in the sample; approximately 88% occur only once, and about 17% lies in the top ten. The specimen comprised peripheral blood mononuclear cells, sampled before any cancer treatment. This receptor was taken from a man aged 40 to 70 with stage III lung adenocarcinoma. The V gene is TRBV29-1, the J gene TRBJ1-2; D possibly corresponds to TRBD1 (6 bases). The CDR3, as DNA: TGCAGCGTTGACGGGACACTCACGAATGGCTACACCTTC. This gives the protein CSVDGTLTNGYTF.